The 32 T cell receptor beta chains presented below share a single source sample, sequenced in a study of control samples from healthy donors and cancer patients. Profiling relied on immunoSEQ multiplex PCR, and the TCRdb table lists in-frame clones only, not all of them. The sample consists of 100,000 to 150,000 clones, 75% to 95% of them appearing once. Sequenced material: blood. All receptors derive from a man between 18 and 35 years old in good health.

The rearrangement uses TRBV19 and TRBJ2-5, with TRBD2 matching 14 bases. Germline V CDR1 and CDR2: LNHDA, SQIVND (reference sequence). The CDR3 loop spans 13 amino acids. V trimming: 9 bases; J trimming: 5 bases; junction bases outside the gene matches: 2. The CDR3 here is CASRTSGGETQYF. Here the CDR3 DNA reads TGTGCCAGCCGGACTAGCGGGGGGGAGACCCAGTACTTC.

The chain is built from TRBV7-8 and TRBJ2-7, with TRBD2 as a possible D gene (6 bases). The CDR3 has 16 residues. CDR1 is SGHVS, CDR2 FQNEAQ, per germline. Deletions cut 4 bases from V and 9 bases from J, with 25 bases between. CDR3 loop: CASSSPTEGRRGGQYF. The CDR3 DNA reads as TGTGCCAGCAGCTCCCCAACAGAGGGCCGGAGGGGCGGGCAGTACTTC.

The rearrangement links TRBV6-5 to TRBJ1-3, with a possible D match to TRBD1 (5 bases). The CDR3 loop spans 15 amino acids. Germline-derived CDR1 and CDR2 are MNHEY and SVGAGI. The ends were cut back, 2 bases at V and 2 bases at J, with 10 bases in the middle. CDR3 loop: CASSYAGGPGNTIYF. The CDR3 DNA is TGTGCCAGCAGTTACGCTGGGGGACCTGGAAACACCATATATTTT.

The chain recombines TRBV5-6 with TRBJ2-2; 7 nucleotides agree with TRBD1. V lost 4 bases to trimming and J lost 5 bases; unmatched junction nucleotides: 14. CDR3 length equals 17 residues. Per germline, CDR1 SGHDT and CDR2 YYEEEE. CDR3 coding DNA: TGTGCCAGCAGCGCCTTAGGGGGCGCGAGGGAGACCGGGGAGCTGTTTTTT. Protein sequence: CASSALGGARETGELFF. Full variable domain (rest looked up from reference TRBV5-6 and TRBJ2-2): DAGVTQSPTHLIKTRGQQVTLRCSPKSGHDTVSWYQQALGQGPQFIFQYYEEEERQRGNFPDRFSGHQFPNYSSELNVNALLLGDSALYLCASSALGGARETGELFFGEGSRLTVL.

The chain carries TRBV11-2 and TRBJ2-4; 8 bases are shared with TRBD2. Germline CDR1 is SGHAT and CDR2 is FQNNGV. This CDR3 spans 17 amino acids. V shed 5 bases and J 0 bases; nucleotides not matched to a gene: 9. CDR3 in DNA: TGTGCCAGCAGCCCCCCAGTAGCGGGGATAGCCAAAAACATTCAGTACTTC. It is translated as CASSPPVAGIAKNIQYF.

The count of this clone is one. The rearrangement links TRBV29-1 to TRBJ1-2, with D tentatively TRBD1 (6 bases). There are 12 residues in the CDR3. Deletions cut 6 bases from V and 1 base from J, with 9 bases between. CDR1 and CDR2 (germline): SQVTM, ANQGSEA. CDR3 DNA: TGCAGCGTGTACAGGGTTAACTATGGCTACACCTTC. This translates into CSVYRVNYGYTF.

V is TRBV7-2 and J is TRBJ2-7, with TRBD1 matching over 10 bases. The germline V gene has CDR1 SGHTA and CDR2 FQGNSA. The CDR3 is made up of 15 amino acids. J was trimmed by 2 bases and V by 3 bases; bases with no gene match: 4. CDR3 in amino acids: CASSFGTGATYEQYV. The DNA of the CDR3 is TGTGCCAGCAGCTTCGGGACAGGGGCAACCTACGAGCAGTACGTC.

CDR3 nucleotide sequence: TGCGCCAGCAGCCGGCGGGGTGAACACCAAGAGACCCAGTACTTC. Translating it yields CASSRRGEHQETQYF. This chain joins TRBV5-1 and TRBJ2-5; D perhaps matches TRBD2 (6 bases). This CDR3 is 15 amino acids long. Trimming took off 4 bases at V and 0 bases at J, with 13 bases between the two ends. Per germline, CDR1 SGHRS and CDR2 YFSETQ.

This clone occurred once. The chain is built from TRBV28 and TRBJ2-2; 8 bases line up with TRBD1. V was clipped by 7 bases and J by 2 bases; unmatched bases: 6. The germline V gene has CDR1 MDHEN and CDR2 SYDVKM. The CDR3 is made up of 15 amino acids. The CDR3 reads CASTPDRANTGELFF. The CDR3 nucleotides read TGTGCCAGCACCCCGGACAGGGCCAACACCGGGGAGCTGTTTTTT.

The chain is built from TRBV6-5 and TRBJ1-5, with a weak D call TRBD1 (5 bases). From germline, CDR1 is MNHEY and CDR2 SVGAGI. The CDR3 is 14 residues long. Trimming took 7 bases from V and 0 from J, leaving 10 bases between them. The CDR3 DNA sequence: TGTGCCAGCACTGCGGGGCTTAGCAATCAGCCCCAGCATTTT. Encoded protein: CASTAGLSNQPQHF.

The V call is TRBV19, the J call TRBJ2-1; 8 bases map to TRBD2. Germline loops: CDR1 LNHDA, CDR2 SQIVND (reference sequence). CDR3 length equals 16 residues. J gave up 0 bases and V 5 bases, and 6 bases lay outside the gene matches. The CDR3 loop is CASSPGGTSSYNEQFF. DNA of the CDR3: TGTGCCAGTAGTCCCGGAGGGACTAGCTCCTACAATGAGCAGTTCTTC.

J is TRBJ1-2 and V is TRBV5-1, with 7 bases matching TRBD1. Germline values: CDR1 SGHRS, CDR2 YFSETQ. CDR3 size: 14 residues. Unmatched junction bases numbered 9, after V lost 0 bases and J lost 10 bases. This CDR3 reads CASSLDRGFNFYTF. Here the CDR3 DNA reads TGCGCCAGCAGCTTGGACAGGGGATTCAATTTCTACACCTTC.

This chain joins TRBV28 and TRBJ2-6; weak D call: TRBD1 (7 bases). The V end lost 2 bases, the J end lost 0 bases, and 14 bases lay between the germline ends. Germline lookup yields CDR1 MDHEN and CDR2 SYDVKM. The CDR3 extends over 18 amino acids. The CDR3, as DNA: TGTGCCAGCAGTTTAACGCGGGACAGTTCCTCTGGGGCCAACGTCCTGACTTTC. Translated: CASSLTRDSSSGANVLTF.

The chain carries TRBV24-1 and TRBJ1-6, with D possibly matching TRBD1 (5 bases). CDR1 is KGHDR, CDR2 SFDVKD, per germline. The CDR3 has 13 residues. Trimming pared 4 bases from V and 9 bases from J, leaving 9 bases between. CDR3 sequence: CATSDSRVSPLHF. CDR3 DNA: TGTGCCACCAGTGACTCCAGGGTTTCACCCCTCCACTTT.

The V call is TRBV6-2 or TRBV6-3, the J call TRBJ1-2; D remains ambiguous. The ends were cut back, 5 bases at V and 8 bases at J, with 15 bases in the middle. Germline-derived CDR1 and CDR2 are MNHEY and SVGEGT. The CDR3 extends over 13 amino acids. The CDR3 is CASSPGVGGGYTF. CDR3 nucleotides: TGTGCCAGCAGTCCCGGGGTAGGAGGCGGCTACACCTTC.

This chain joins TRBV12-3 or TRBV12-4 and TRBJ2-7; D gene ambiguous. The CDR3 sequence is 12 residues long. V was clipped by 8 bases and J by 0 bases, with 8 bases between them. The CDR3 coding sequence is TGTGCCAGCGGCACTTCCTCCTACGAGCAGTACTTC. Its protein product is CASGTSSYEQYF.

The V and J genes are TRBV18 and TRBJ1-2; 8 nucleotides line up with TRBD1. CDR1 and CDR2 (germline): KGHSH, LQKENI. The CDR3 contains 18 residues. The junction had 15 bases not matched to a gene; V was cut back by 0 bases and J by 6 bases. The DNA for the CDR3 is TGTGCCAGCTCACCACCGGGTGCGGCAGGGGGCGCTTATGATGGCTACACCTTC. Translated: CASSPPGAAGGAYDGYTF.

The genes are TRBV30 and TRBJ1-4, with 10 bases fitting TRBD1. Germline V gives CDR1 GTSNPN, CDR2 SVGIG (reference sequence). With 2 bases clipped from V and 11 bases from J, the junction kept 8 bases outside the gene matches. This CDR3 comprises 14 residues. In DNA, the CDR3 is TGTGCCTGGAGTACCCGGACGGGACAGGGGAAACTGTTTTTT. Translating it yields CAWSTRTGQGKLFF. The whole variable domain, remainder taken from reference TRBV30 and TRBJ1-4, is SQTIHQWPATLVQPVGSPLSLECTVEGTSNPNLYWYRQAAGRGLQLLFYSVGIGQISSEVPQNLSASRPQDRQFILSSKKLLLSDSGFYLCAWSTRTGQGKLFFGSGTQLSVL.

V is TRBV19 and J is TRBJ2-1; tentatively, D is TRBD1 (5 bases). The length of the CDR3 is 12 residues. Germline values: CDR1 LNHDA, CDR2 SQIVND (reference sequence). Trimming left V 5 bases short and J 4 bases short, with 6 bases between. CDR3 nucleotides: TGTGCCAGTAGTCGACAGTACAATGAGCAGTTCTTC. It specifies CASSRQYNEQFF.

J is TRBJ1-5 and V is TRBV12-5; D not certain. The CDR3 has 13 residues. Trimming took off 1 base at V and 3 bases at J, with 4 bases between the two ends. CDR1 and CDR2 from the germline V gene are LGHNT and FRNRAP. CDR3 loop: CASGLGSNQPQHF. The CDR3 nucleotides read TGTGCTAGTGGTTTGGGATCCAATCAGCCCCAGCATTTT. The full variable domain, in which reference TRBV12-5 and TRBJ1-5 provide the parts outside the CDR3, is DARVTQTPRHKVTEMGQEVTMRCQPILGHNTVFWYRQTMMQGLELLAYFRNRAPLDDSGMPKDRFSAEMPDATLATLKIQPSEPRDSAVYFCASGLGSNQPQHFGDGTRLSIL.

The rearrangement links TRBV6-6 to TRBJ2-7; 10 bases are shared with TRBD1. The V segment lost 4 bases and the J segment 3 bases; nucleotides outside the gene matches: 6. The CDR3 loop spans 15 amino acids. From germline, CDR1 is MNHNY and CDR2 SVGAGI (reference sequence). The CDR3, as DNA: TGTGCCAGCAGTTTATGGACAGGGGGGGACTACGAGCAGTACGTC. Translated, it gives CASSLWTGGDYEQYV.

The chain employs TRBV7-8 and TRBJ1-1; 8 bases agree with TRBD1. Germline CDR1 is SGHVS and CDR2 is FQNEAQ. Trimming cost V 7 bases and J 3 bases; bases outside gene matches: 7. There are 14 residues in the CDR3. The CDR3: CASTKTGGDTEAFF. In DNA form, the CDR3 reads TGTGCCAGCACCAAAACAGGGGGGGACACTGAAGCTTTCTTT.

There are a few counts of this clone. V is TRBV7-6 and J is TRBJ2-4; D is unresolved. The CDR3 has 13 residues. The germline gives CDR1 SGHVS, CDR2 FNYEAQ. V lost 1 base and J 6 bases, leaving 7 bases between the germline ends. CDR3 DNA: TGTGCCAGCAGCTTAGACGCAGGAAACATTCAGTACTTC. It translates to CASSLDAGNIQYF.

V is TRBV9 and J is TRBJ2-4, with TRBD2 matching over 7 bases. The CDR3 runs to 16 residues. CDR1 and CDR2 from the germline V gene are SGDLS and YYNGEE. Unmatched junction bases numbered 9, after V lost 1 base and J lost 5 bases. The CDR3: CASSVHGLADQNIQYF. The CDR3 DNA reads TGTGCCAGCAGCGTACACGGCCTAGCGGATCAAAACATTCAGTACTTC.

This chain joins TRBV23-1 and TRBJ2-7; TRBD1 might be the D (5 bases). TRBV23-1 is an ORF for which the function is uncertain. Trimming cost V 6 bases and J 1 base, with 10 bases left between them. CDR3 size: 13 residues. The CDR3 spells CASRRKGSYEQYV. CDR3 coding DNA: TGCGCCAGCAGACGTAAGGGGTCCTACGAGCAGTACGTC.

The CDR3 DNA is TGTGCCAGCAGCTTAACTAGCGGGCAAGAGACCCAGTACTTC. It encodes CASSLTSGQETQYF. The V call is TRBV7-3, the J call TRBJ2-5; TRBD2 matches at 7 bases. CDR3 length equals 14 residues. With 0 bases clipped from V and 2 bases from J, the junction kept 0 bases outside the gene matches. Germline V gene sequence: CDR1 SGHTA, CDR2 FQGTGA.

The chain links TRBV6-1 to TRBJ1-6, with 7 bases identical to TRBD1. The V and J ends lost 3 bases and 8 bases, in that order; junction bases with no gene match: 19. The CDR3 spans 19 residues. CDR1 is MNHNS, CDR2 SASEGT, per germline. In DNA, the CDR3 is TGTGCCAGCAGTGATCCTCCGGGACAGTCATTGGTCGGAGATTCACCCCTCCACTTT. It specifies CASSDPPGQSLVGDSPLHF.

The J gene is TRBJ2-5, the V gene TRBV4-1, with D perhaps matching TRBD2 (5 bases). Trimming removed 4 bases at V and 4 bases at J, with 16 bases between. This CDR3 comprises 15 residues. Looked up from germline, CDR1 is MGHRA and CDR2 is YSYEKL. The CDR3, as DNA: TGCGCCAGCAGCCGGTTTGGAGGCGGGCGAGAGACCCAGTACTTC. This sequence encodes CASSRFGGGRETQYF.

The chain joins TRBV7-8 to TRBJ2-2, with D unresolved. V was clipped by 5 bases and J by 5 bases, with 15 bases between them. CDR1 and CDR2 from the germline V gene are SGHVS and FQNEAQ. The CDR3 consists of 15 residues. As DNA, the CDR3 is TGTGCCAGCAGCCCAGGCGGCTCGAGGACCGGGGAGCTGTTTTTT. It yields the protein CASSPGGSRTGELFF.

The gene calls are TRBV27 and TRBJ1-1, with 10 bases identical to TRBD1. Germline assignment: CDR1 MNHEY and CDR2 SMNVEV (reference sequence). With V trimmed by 5 bases and J by 0 bases, 15 bases remained unmatched. CDR3 length: 19 amino acids. The CDR3: CASSLSHRDRGVMNTEAFF. The CDR3, as DNA: TGTGCCAGCAGTCTAAGTCACCGGGACAGGGGCGTAATGAACACTGAAGCTTTCTTT.

The chain recombines TRBV7-9 with TRBJ2-2, with no clear D. The CDR3 runs 13 residues. Looked up from germline, CDR1 is SEHNR and CDR2 is FQNEAQ (reference sequence). The V and J ends lost 11 bases and 2 bases respectively, with 12 bases between them. CDR3 bases: TGTGCCCTCTTTTTCGGAAACACCGGGGAGCTGTTTTTT. It specifies CALFFGNTGELFF.

V is TRBV3-1 (or the pseudogene TRBV3-2) and J is TRBJ2-5; 7 nucleotides line up with TRBD2. V dropped 0 bases and J dropped 2; count of bases not matched to a gene: 6. CDR3 size: 16 residues. Per germline, CDR1 LGHDT and CDR2 YNNKEL (reference sequence). CDR3 nucleotides: TGTGCCAGCAGCCAAGACGTAGCTAGCGGACAAGAGACCCAGTACTTC. This sequence encodes CASSQDVASGQETQYF.